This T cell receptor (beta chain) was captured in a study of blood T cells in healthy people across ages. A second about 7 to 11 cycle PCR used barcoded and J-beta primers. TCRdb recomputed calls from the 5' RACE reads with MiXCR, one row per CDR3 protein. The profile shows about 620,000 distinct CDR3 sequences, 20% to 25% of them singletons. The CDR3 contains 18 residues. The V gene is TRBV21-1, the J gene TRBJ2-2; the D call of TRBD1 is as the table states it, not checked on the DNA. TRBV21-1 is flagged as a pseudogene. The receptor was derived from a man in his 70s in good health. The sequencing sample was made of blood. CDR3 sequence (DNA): TGTACCAGCAGCAAAGCGCGGGGGAGTCGGAGAGGAACCGGGGAGCTGTTTTTT. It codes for CTSSKARGSRRGTGELFF.